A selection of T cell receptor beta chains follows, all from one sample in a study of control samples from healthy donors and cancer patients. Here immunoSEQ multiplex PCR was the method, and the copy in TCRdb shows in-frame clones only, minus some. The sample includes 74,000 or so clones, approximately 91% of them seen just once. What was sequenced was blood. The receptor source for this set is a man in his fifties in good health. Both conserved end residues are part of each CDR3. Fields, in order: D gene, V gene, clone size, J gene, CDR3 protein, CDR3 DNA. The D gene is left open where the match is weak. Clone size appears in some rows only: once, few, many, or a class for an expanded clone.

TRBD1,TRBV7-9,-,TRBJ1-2,CASSRTGSNYGYTF,TGTGCCAGCAGCAGGACAGGGTCTAACTATGGCTACACCTTC
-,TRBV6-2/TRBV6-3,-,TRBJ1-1,CASSRGREAFF,TGTGCCAGCAGTCGGGGACGTGAAGCTTTCTTT
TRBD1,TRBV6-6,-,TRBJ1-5,CASRTQTGLLHF,TGTGCCAGCAGGACCCAGACAGGGCTGCTGCATTTT
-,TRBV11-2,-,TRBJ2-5,CASSSRDSKNQETQYF,TGTGCCAGCAGCTCCCGGGACTCGAAAAACCAAGAGACCCAGTACTTC
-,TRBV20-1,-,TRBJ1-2,CSAGGSYGYTF,TGCAGTGCTGGGGGTTCATATGGCTACACCTTC
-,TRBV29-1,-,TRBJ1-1,CSVRGQNTEAFF,TGCAGCGTACGAGGACAGAACACTGAAGCTTTCTTT
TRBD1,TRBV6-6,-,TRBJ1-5,CASSYPTDRAVQPQHF,TGTGCCAGCAGTTACCCAACCGACAGGGCGGTTCAGCCCCAGCATTTT
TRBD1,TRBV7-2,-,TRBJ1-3,CASTGQVGSGNTIYF,TGTGCCAGCACCGGACAGGTCGGCTCTGGAAACACCATATATTTT
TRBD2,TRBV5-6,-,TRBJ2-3,CASSPGRVDTQYF,TGTGCCAGCAGCCCCGGGAGGGTAGATACGCAGTATTTT
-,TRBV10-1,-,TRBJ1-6,CASGGALCGPLHF,TGCGCTTCGGGGGGGGCCCTATGTGGACCCCTCCACTTT
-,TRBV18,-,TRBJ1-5,CASSPLGSQGPQHF,TGTGCCAGCTCACCCCTTGGCAGCCAGGGGCCCCAGCATTTT
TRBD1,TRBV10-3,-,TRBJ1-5,CAISYGQGNQPQHF,TGTGCCATCAGCTATGGACAGGGGAATCAGCCCCAGCATTTT
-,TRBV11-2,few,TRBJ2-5,CASSPGLGGAQYF,TGTGCCAGCAGCCCAGGCCTGGGTGGGGCCCAGTACTTC
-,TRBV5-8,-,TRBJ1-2,CASSLGGPGYGYTF,TGTGCCAGCAGCTTGGGGGGGCCCGGGTATGGCTACACCTTC
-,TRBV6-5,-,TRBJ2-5,CASSYGGGGETQYF,TGTGCCAGCAGTTACGGGGGAGGGGGGGAGACCCAGTACTTC
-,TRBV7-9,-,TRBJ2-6,CASSWEVTGANVLTF,TGTGCCAGCAGCTGGGAAGTTACAGGGGCCAACGTCCTGACTTTC
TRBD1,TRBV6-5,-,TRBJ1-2,CASSWSRGWGGYTF,TGTGCCAGCAGTTGGTCCAGGGGGTGGGGTGGCTACACCTTC
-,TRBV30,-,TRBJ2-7,CAWSAGRRGAYEQYF,TGTGCCTGGAGTGCGGGACGCCGAGGCGCCTACGAGCAGTACTTC
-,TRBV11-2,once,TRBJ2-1,CASSLDQGGMIYNEQFF,TGTGCCAGCAGCTTAGATCAGGGGGGGATGATCTACAATGAGCAGTTCTTC
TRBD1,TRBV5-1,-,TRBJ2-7,CASSLGQGAIHEQYF,TGCGCCAGCAGCTTGGGTCAGGGGGCGATCCACGAGCAGTACTTC
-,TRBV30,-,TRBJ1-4,CAWSSGLNEKLFF,TGTGCCTGGAGTTCGGGGTTGAATGAAAAACTGTTTTTT
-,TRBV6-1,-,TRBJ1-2,CASIRNRANYGYTF,TGTGCCAGCATACGAAACAGGGCTAACTATGGCTACACCTTC
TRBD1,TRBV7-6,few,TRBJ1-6,CASSQHRGPTSNSPLHF,TGTGCCAGCAGCCAGCACAGGGGCCCGACTTCAAATTCACCCCTCCACTTT
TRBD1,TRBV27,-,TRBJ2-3,CASSFFRTGDGPDTQYF,TGTGCCAGCAGTTTCTTTCGAACAGGGGATGGTCCAGATACGCAGTATTTT
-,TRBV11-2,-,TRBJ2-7,CASSFVRDNSYEQYF,TGTGCCAGCAGCTTTGTTCGGGACAACTCCTACGAGCAGTACTTC
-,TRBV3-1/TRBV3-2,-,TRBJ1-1,CASSLTGNTEAFF,TGTGCCAGCAGCCTAACAGGGAACACTGAAGCTTTCTTT
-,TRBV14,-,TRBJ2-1,CASSQSKANEQFF,TGTGCCAGCAGCCAATCCAAGGCCAATGAGCAGTTCTTC
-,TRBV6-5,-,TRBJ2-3,CASRLTQRDTDTQYF,TGTGCCAGCAGGCTGACCCAAAGGGACACAGATACGCAGTATTTT
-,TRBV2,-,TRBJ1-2,CASSELRRAGVRGDGYTF,TGTGCCAGCAGTGAATTGAGGAGGGCCGGAGTTAGGGGCGATGGCTACACCTTC
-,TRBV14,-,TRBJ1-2,CASSQGVTGIRGYTF,TGTGCCAGCAGCCAAGGGGTGACAGGTATTCGTGGCTACACCTTC
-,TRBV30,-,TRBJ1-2,CAWSVSGAGTNYGYTF,TGTGCCTGGAGTGTATCGGGTGCGGGGACCAACTATGGCTACACCTTC
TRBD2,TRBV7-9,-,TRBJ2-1,CASSLGASGTNYNEQFF,TGTGCCAGCAGCTTGGGAGCTAGCGGAACCAATTACAATGAGCAGTTCTTC
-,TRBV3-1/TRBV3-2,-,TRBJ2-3,CASSQEPPVAALSTDTQYF,TGTGCCAGCAGCCAAGAGCCCCCAGTAGCGGCCCTCAGCACAGATACGCAGTATTTT
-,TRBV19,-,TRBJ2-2,CASSITGIAGELFF,TGTGCCAGTAGTATAACAGGGATCGCCGGGGAGCTGTTTTTT
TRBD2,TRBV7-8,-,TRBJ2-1,CASSAGSGGPNEQFF,TGTGCCAGCAGCGCCGGGAGCGGGGGGCCCAATGAGCAGTTCTTC
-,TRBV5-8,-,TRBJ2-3,CASSLELSPDTQYF,TGTGCCAGCAGCTTGGAGCTATCCCCAGATACGCAGTATTTT
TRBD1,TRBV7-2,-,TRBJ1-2,CASSLRDRGNYGYTF,TGTGCCAGCAGCTTAAGGGACAGGGGGAACTATGGCTACACCTTC